This record covers a single T cell receptor (beta chain). Its antigen is not identified. The data derive from a study of siplizumab effects on memory and regulatory T cells. Clones were read by immunoSEQ multiplex PCR, and TCRdb kept only the in-frame ones, dropping some. The repertoire holds about 110,000 clones, with just over 90% as singletons. Overall study findings and caveats: The suppressive capacity of proliferating Tregs from siplizumab cultures remained unconfirmed. About 75-97% of proliferating CD4+ or CD8+ clones had no assignable naive or memory phenotype. Naive T cells, seemingly more diverse than memory cells, seemed major alloresponse contributors.

The V gene lost 6 bases and the J gene lost 5 bases, with 14 bases spanning the gap. The CDR3 totals 13 residues. The germline CDR1 and CDR2 sequences are MNHNS and SASEGT. V usage is TRBV6-1 and J usage is TRBJ2-7, with D possibly TRBD1 on 6 matching bases. This clonotype was obtained from a human donor in good health. Material for sequencing was Tregs sorted from blood. The CDR3: CASREQGIDEQYF. CDR3 coding DNA: TGTGCCAGCAGAGAACAGGGAATTGACGAGCAGTACTTC.